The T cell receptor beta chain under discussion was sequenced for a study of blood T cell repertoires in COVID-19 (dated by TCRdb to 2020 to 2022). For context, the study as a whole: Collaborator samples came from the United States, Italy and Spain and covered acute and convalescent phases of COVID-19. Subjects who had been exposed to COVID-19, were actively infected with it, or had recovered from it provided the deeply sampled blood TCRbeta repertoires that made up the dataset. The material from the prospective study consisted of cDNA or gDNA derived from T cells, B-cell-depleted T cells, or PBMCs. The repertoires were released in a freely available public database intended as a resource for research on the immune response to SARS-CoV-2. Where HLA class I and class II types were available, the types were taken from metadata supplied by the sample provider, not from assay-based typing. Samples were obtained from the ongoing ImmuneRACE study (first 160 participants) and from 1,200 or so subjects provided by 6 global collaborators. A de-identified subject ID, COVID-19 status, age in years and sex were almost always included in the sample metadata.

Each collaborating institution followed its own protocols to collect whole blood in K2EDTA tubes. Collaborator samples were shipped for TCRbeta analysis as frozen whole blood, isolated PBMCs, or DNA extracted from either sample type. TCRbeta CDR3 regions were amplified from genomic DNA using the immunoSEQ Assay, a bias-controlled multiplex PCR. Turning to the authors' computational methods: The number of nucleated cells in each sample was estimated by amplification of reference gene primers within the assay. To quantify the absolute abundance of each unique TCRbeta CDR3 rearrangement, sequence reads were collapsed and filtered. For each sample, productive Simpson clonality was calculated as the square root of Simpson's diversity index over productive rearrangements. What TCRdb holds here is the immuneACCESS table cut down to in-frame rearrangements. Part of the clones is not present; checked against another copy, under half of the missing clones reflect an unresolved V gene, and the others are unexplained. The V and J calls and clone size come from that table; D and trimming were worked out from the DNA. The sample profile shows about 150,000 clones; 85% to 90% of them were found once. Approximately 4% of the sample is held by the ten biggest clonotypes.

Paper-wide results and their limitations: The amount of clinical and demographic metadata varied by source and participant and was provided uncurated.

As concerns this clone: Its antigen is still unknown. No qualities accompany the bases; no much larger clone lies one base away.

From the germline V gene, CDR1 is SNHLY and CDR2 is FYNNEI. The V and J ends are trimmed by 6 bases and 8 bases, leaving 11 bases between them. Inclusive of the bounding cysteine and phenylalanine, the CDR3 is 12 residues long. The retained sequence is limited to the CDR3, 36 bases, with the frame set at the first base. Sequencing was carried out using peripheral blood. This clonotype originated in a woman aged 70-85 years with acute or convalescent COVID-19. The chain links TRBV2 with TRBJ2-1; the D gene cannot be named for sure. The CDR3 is CASRPDHDEQFF. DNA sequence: TGTGCCAGCAGGCCAGATCACGATGAGCAGTTCTTC.